The clone carrying this T cell receptor (beta chain) was observed at least ten times. Its specificity is unknown. These data come from a study of T cell responses to AZD1222 COVID-19 vaccine. General study findings and limits: Mapped onto spike, vaccine-associated CD4 TCRs spanned it and were dominant at 160-218 and 743-854. As reported, nearly half of all spike-specific TCRs target variant regions that are unmutated. Most donors were white British and more were female, and clonal diversity was possibly underestimated.

The repertoire was sequenced with immunoSEQ multiplex PCR; TCRdb's copy has only in-frame clones and lacks some. The data contain 90,000 to 120,000 clones, nearly 90% of them singletons. Sequenced here: peripheral blood, sampled 28 days after the second AZD1222 dose. The clonotype was recovered from an adult who received the AZD1222 COVID-19 vaccine.

The CDR3 region is CAIRTLTPPEAFF. In DNA form, the CDR3 reads TGTGCCATCAGAACGTTGACCCCCCCTGAAGCTTTCTTT. The chain recombines TRBV10-3 with TRBJ1-1; D is unclear. V dropped 6 bases and J dropped 6 bases, with 14 bases sitting between them. The V gene's germline CDR1 is ENHRY and CDR2 SYGVKD. The CDR3 is made up of 13 amino acids.